The clone carrying this T cell receptor (beta chain) appeared a few times. Antigen: not known. CDR1 MGHDK and CDR2 SYGVNS come from the germline V gene. V was pared by 6 bases and J by 10 bases, with 13 bases between. The CDR3 runs to 13 residues. The entry originates in a study of blood T cells in healthy people across ages. Study observations and caveats: The lack of PBMC sorting stopped any conclusive naive versus antigen-experienced comparison.

Together with a sample-barcoded 5' primer, a J-beta primer mix was included in a second PCR lasting roughly 7 to 11 cycles. MiXCR, applied by TCRdb to the 5' RACE reads, yields one record per CDR3 protein. Here the sample spans about 770,000 distinct CDR3 sequences, under 45% being singletons. The specimen sequenced was blood. This chain joins TRBV25-1 and TRBJ1-6; D gene ambiguous. This TCR was sampled from a man in his 60s in good health. The CDR3 bases are TGTGCCAGCAGCCCTAGTATGGGATCACCCCTCCACTTT. It codes for CASSPSMGSPLHF.